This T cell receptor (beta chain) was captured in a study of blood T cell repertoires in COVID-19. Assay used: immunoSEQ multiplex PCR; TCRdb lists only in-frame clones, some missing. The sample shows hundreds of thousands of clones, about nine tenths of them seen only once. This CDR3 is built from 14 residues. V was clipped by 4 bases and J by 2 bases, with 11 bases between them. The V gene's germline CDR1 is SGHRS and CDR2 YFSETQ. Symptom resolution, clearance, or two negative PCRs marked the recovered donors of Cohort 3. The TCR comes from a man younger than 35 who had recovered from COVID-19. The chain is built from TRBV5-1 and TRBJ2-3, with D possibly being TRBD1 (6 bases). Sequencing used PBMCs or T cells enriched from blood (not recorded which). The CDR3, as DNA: TGCGCCAGCAGCGCGCGGACAGACACAGATACGCAGTATTTT. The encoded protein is CASSARTDTDTQYF. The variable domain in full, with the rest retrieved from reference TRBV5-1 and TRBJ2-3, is KAGVTQTPRYLIKTRGQQVTLSCSPISGHRSVSWYQQTPGQGLQFLFEYFSETQRNKGNFPGRFSGRQFSNSRSEMNVSTLELGDSALYLCASSARTDTDTQYFGPGTRLTVL.